The clone carrying this T cell receptor (beta chain) was picked up many times. Noted time point: patch test 2, 6 weeks after DPC sensitization. Treatment specified: therapeutic diphenylcyclopropenone sensitization with weekly scalp DPC. One entry per CDR3 protein results from TCRdb running MiXCR on the RACE reads. The profile shows under 450,000 distinct CDR3 sequences, over 6% of them singletons. The data were taken from a study of human T cells and chemical hapten exposure. Study context: Patches that contained 0.01% DPC were applied to the upper back and read at 6 days.

This TCR was sampled from a woman between 18 and 29 years old with alopecia areata. Some clones in this sample may be carry-over from other donors' samples. The sample consisted of whole blood, taken in connection with sensitization to the hapten diphenylcyclopropenone (DPC).

This chain's CDR3 is CASSFNAGGTDTQYF. The DNA for the CDR3 is TGTGCCAGCAGTTTTAACGCAGGGGGCACAGATACGCAGTATTTT. The chain links TRBV12-3 or TRBV12-4 to TRBJ2-3; tentatively, D is TRBD1 (6 bases). The CDR3 consists of 15 residues. V lost 3 bases to trimming and J lost 1 base, with 11 bases between them.